A selection of T cell receptor beta chains follows, all from one sample in a study of control samples from healthy donors and cancer patients. The assay was immunoSEQ multiplex PCR, and TCRdb's table has in-frame clones only and misses some. In the table there are about 61,000 clones, nearly 90% of which are singletons. Sequencing was carried out using PBMCs. These receptors came from a man aged 60 to 69 with colorectal cancer. Each CDR3 is given with its conserved first and last residue. The D gene is left open where the match is weak. The listing skips clone size in some rows; elsewhere it reads once, few, many or a size class.

D,J,length,size,V,CDR3,DNA
TRBD2,TRBJ2-4,19,.,TRBV11-2,CASSSGLLAGGLAKNIQYF,TGTGCCAGCAGCTCGGGCTTACTAGCGGGGGGGCTGGCCAAAAACATTCAGTACTTC
.,TRBJ1-5,15,.,TRBV19,CASSIWGRSNQPQHF,TGTGCCAGTAGTATTTGGGGCCGGAGTAATCAGCCCCAGCATTTT
TRBD1,TRBJ1-2,18,.,TRBV14,CASSQDRGTSYLNYGYTF,TGTGCCAGCAGCCAGGACAGGGGCACCTCCTACCTTAACTATGGCTACACCTTC
TRBD1,TRBJ1-3,15,.,TRBV18,CASSPGQGARNTIYF,TGTGCCAGCTCACCCGGACAGGGGGCAAGAAACACCATATATTTT
TRBD1,TRBJ1-2,14,.,TRBV27,CASSPAGTGVGYTF,TGTGCCAGCAGTCCCGCCGGGACAGGGGTCGGCTACACCTTC
TRBD2,TRBJ2-6,16,.,TRBV6-1,CASSDGSGPGANVLTF,TGTGCCAGCAGTGACGGTAGCGGGCCTGGGGCCAACGTCCTGACTTTC
.,TRBJ2-3,15,.,TRBV27,CASRPWGGNTDTQYF,TGTGCCAGCAGACCGTGGGGTGGGAACACAGATACGCAGTATTTT
.,TRBJ1-1,16,.,TRBV30,CALSIPQGRGGTEAFF,TGTGCCTTGTCGATACCCCAGGGGAGAGGTGGGACTGAAGCTTTCTTT
TRBD2,TRBJ2-2,16,.,TRBV27,CASSFLGGGRGGELFF,TGTGCCAGCAGTTTCCTCGGCGGGGGGCGGGGCGGGGAGCTGTTTTTT
.,TRBJ2-2,14,once,TRBV6-6,CASSYRGHTGELFF,TGTGCCAGCAGTTACCGGGGGCACACCGGGGAGCTGTTTTTT
.,TRBJ1-2,14,.,TRBV28,CASSFTGGNYGYTF,TGTGCCAGCAGTTTTACGGGGGGTAACTATGGCTACACCTTC
.,TRBJ2-5,20,.,TRBV7-8,CASSSQNLQGKWVITETQYF,TGTGCCAGCAGCTCCCAGAACTTACAGGGAAAGTGGGTTATAACAGAGACCCAGTACTTC
TRBD1,TRBJ2-2,19,.,TRBV4-2,CASSQGGQEIRPNTGELFF,TGTGCCAGCAGCCAAGGGGGACAGGAAATACGGCCGAACACCGGGGAGCTGTTTTTT
TRBD1,TRBJ2-7,15,.,TRBV5-1,CASSSGTGHFVEQYF,TGCGCCAGCAGCTCAGGGACAGGACATTTTGTCGAGCAGTACTTC
TRBD2,TRBJ2-1,16,.,TRBV3-1/TRBV3-2,CASSQLIAGGYNEQFF,TGTGCCAGCAGCCAACTCATAGCGGGGGGGTACAATGAGCAGTTCTTC
.,TRBJ2-1,13,.,TRBV5-1,CASSLATYNEQFF,TGCGCCAGCAGCTTGGCCACCTACAATGAGCAGTTCTTC
.,TRBJ1-3,15,.,TRBV6-5,CASSITTGSGNTIYF,TGTGCCAGCAGTATTACGACCGGCTCTGGAAACACCATATATTTT
TRBD1,TRBJ1-2,13,once,TRBV5-1,CASSQGQAFPYTF,TGCGCCAGCAGCCAAGGACAGGCCTTTCCCTACACCTTC
TRBD2,TRBJ2-5,17,.,TRBV5-1,CASSLPGLAGAKETQYF,TGCGCCAGCAGCCTGCCGGGACTAGCGGGAGCGAAAGAGACCCAGTACTTC
TRBD1,TRBJ1-4,16,.,TRBV15,CATSRDRQGVGEKLFF,TGTGCCACCAGCAGAGATCGCCAGGGGGTCGGTGAAAAACTGTTTTTT
.,TRBJ2-3,13,.,TRBV19,CASSRQSTDTQYF,TGTGCCAGTAGTAGACAGAGCACAGATACGCAGTATTTT
.,TRBJ1-1,11,few,TRBV6-5,CASLRVTEAFF,TGTGCCAGCCTCAGGGTTACTGAAGCTTTCTTT
.,TRBJ1-6,13,.,TRBV30,CAWGRDYNSPLHF,TGTGCCTGGGGTCGGGACTATAATTCACCCCTCCACTTT
.,TRBJ2-7,13,.,TRBV4-1,CAGPQRGVYEQYF,TGCGCCGGGCCCCAACGTGGCGTCTACGAGCAGTACTTC
TRBD1,TRBJ1-5,16,.,TRBV5-5,CASSLVGTGVNQPQHF,TGTGCCAGCAGCTTGGTGGGGACAGGAGTCAATCAGCCCCAGCATTTT
.,TRBJ1-4,11,few,TRBV30,CAWSIREKLFF,TGTGCCTGGAGTATCCGGGAAAAACTGTTTTTT
.,TRBJ2-7,15,once,TRBV21-1,CASRKGTGDGDEQYF,TGTGCCAGCAGGAAAGGGACAGGAGATGGTGACGAGCAGTACTTC